Following are 2 T cell receptor beta chains from one sample sequenced in a study of T-cell reconstitution after alpha-beta-depleted transplantation in children (dated by TCRdb to the mid-2010s). The library was produced with PCR. Sequenced using an Illumina HiSeq 2500. TCR libraries were prepared with molecular barcoding, using unique molecular identifiers to normalize TCRbeta repertoire quantification. Clones were called with MiXCR by TCRdb after fastp trimmed the public reads at Q25, and only in-frame beta chains were retained. When rows share a CDR3 protein, they turn into one entry using the most common DNA and genes. This sample has roughly 670,000 distinct CDR3 sequences in its table, and around 13% of those were observed once. Clones ranked in the top ten supply 0.65% to 0.9% of the sample. The treatment or condition label corresponds to: allogeneic hematopoietic cell transplantation with graft depleted of TCRalphabeta T cells and CD19 B cells.

Material: PBMCs, obtained before TCRalphabeta/CD19-depleted stem cell transplant. The origin of the receptors is a girl aged 2 to 9 with congenital amegakaryocytic thrombocytopenia, due to receive a stem cell transplant.

On this clonotype: One base away lies a much larger clone, so this may be a sequencing read error. The CDR3 loop reads CSACPPSRNTEAFF. DNA of the CDR3: TGCAGTGCCTGCCCACCCAGTCGGAACACTGAAGCTTTCTTT. J is TRBJ1-1 and V is TRBV20-1; D is uncertain. The CDR3 loop spans 14 amino acids. V was cut by 6 bases and J by 1 base, with 15 bases left in between. The germline V gene has CDR1 DFQATT and CDR2 SNEGSKA (reference sequence).

At least ten counts were recorded for this clonotype. The chain uses TRBV5-1 and TRBJ1-2; D is undetermined. The length of the CDR3 is 14 residues. The V gene's germline CDR1 is SGHRS and CDR2 YFSETQ. Deletions cut 3 bases from V and 0 bases from J, with 9 bases between. CDR3 amino acids: CASSWSASNYGYTF. The CDR3 DNA follows: TGCGCCAGCAGCTGGTCAGCTTCTAACTATGGCTACACCTTC.